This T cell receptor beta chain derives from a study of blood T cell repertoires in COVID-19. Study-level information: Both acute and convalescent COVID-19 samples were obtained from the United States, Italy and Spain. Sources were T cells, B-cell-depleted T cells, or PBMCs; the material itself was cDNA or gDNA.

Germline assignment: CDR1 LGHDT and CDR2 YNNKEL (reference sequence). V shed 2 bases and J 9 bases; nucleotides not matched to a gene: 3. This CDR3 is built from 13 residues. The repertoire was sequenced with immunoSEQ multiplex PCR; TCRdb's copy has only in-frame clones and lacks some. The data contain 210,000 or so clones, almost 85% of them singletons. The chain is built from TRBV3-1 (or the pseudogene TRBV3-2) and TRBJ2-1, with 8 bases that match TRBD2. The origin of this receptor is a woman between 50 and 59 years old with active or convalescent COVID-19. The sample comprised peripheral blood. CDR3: CASSQMLAGEQFF. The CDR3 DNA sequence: TGTGCCAGCAGCCAAATGCTAGCGGGTGAGCAGTTCTTC.